This TCR beta chain is drawn from a study of T-cell reconstitution after alpha-beta-depleted transplantation in children. Findings and limits, study-wide: It was surviving recipient T cells and thymic progenitors that gave some patients high TCRbeta diversity at day 60. At one year after transplant, newly produced T cells mostly accounted for T-cell counts and diversity. Roughly two months post-transplant, alpha-beta T cells reportedly originated from several hundred graft clones that had expanded.

V was trimmed by 5 bases and J by 6 bases, leaving 8 bases between them. The CDR3 spans 11 residues. Germline V gene lookup returns CDR1 SGHRS and CDR2 YFSETQ. About this clonotype: The antigen is not known.

Unique molecular identifiers were incorporated into the prepared TCRbeta library. TCRdb redid the calling of the PCR reads with MiXCR, one entry per CDR3 protein. The sample holds 8,000 to 9,500 distinct CDR3 sequences, approximately 15% seen once. The sequence was collected from a girl under two years old who had a stem cell transplant for combined immunodeficiency, so the T cells may come from the graft donor. The sample in question was PBMCs, mostly from graft donor cells, obtained 60 days after TCRalphabeta/CD19-depleted stem cell transplant. The chain has TRBV5-1 and TRBJ1-1; D is unclear. The CDR3 sequence: CASSSHAEAFF. DNA of the CDR3: TGCGCCAGCAGTTCCCACGCTGAAGCTTTCTTT.